This T cell receptor beta chain was documented in a study of shared clonotypes between healthy human individuals. Turning to the study itself: Donors had three CD4 naive, three CD4 memory, two CD8 naive and one CD8 memory plate apiece.

Germline CDR1 reads WSHSY; CDR2 reads SAAADI. Trimming took off 6 bases at V and 7 bases at J, with 13 bases between the two ends. There are 13 residues in the CDR3. Deep was the level used in running the assay. Assay: immunoSEQ multiplex PCR; the TCRdb copy retains only in-frame clones and omits some. This table has about 2 million clones, 85% to 95% appearing once. The genes are TRBV10-2 and TRBJ2-4; D is uncertain. The sample taken for sequencing was naive CD4+ T cells sorted from blood. Subset specified: CD45RA+ positively selected. This receptor was obtained from a man in his late teens or twenties in good health. This CDR3 reads CASSPGVGNIQYF. The CDR3 DNA follows: TGCGCCAGCAGCCCCGGAGTTGGGAACATTCAGTACTTC.